This T cell receptor beta chain came from a study of cytomegalovirus exposure and HLA in healthy donors. PCR employed 60 Vbeta and 13 Jbeta primers. The table came from immunoSEQ multiplex PCR; TCRdb's copy has only in-frame clones and leaves some out. The data show 130,000 or so clones, roughly 9% seen once. The length of the CDR3 is 14 residues. Germline V gives CDR1 GTSNPN, CDR2 SVGIG (reference sequence). V was pared by 8 bases and J by 2 bases, with 9 bases of the junction left unmatched. Notes on the study in general: A previous analysis found most TCR beta V segments productive roughly 87% or roughly 30% of the time. In a later analysis, a missense DCLRE1C variant was linked to TCR beta V- and J-gene trimming. A likely sequencing artifact accounted for one observed cluster of highly shared sequence variants. Reportedly, diagnosis of cytomegalovirus status by the classifier showed high specificity and sensitivity.

This clone turned up a few times. Antigen specificity is unknown. What was sequenced was PBMCs. V gene TRBV30 combines with J gene TRBJ2-5; 9 nucleotides line up with TRBD2. This receptor was identified in a woman between 40 and 55 years old in good health and CMV-seropositive. CDR3 protein: CARTTAGGQETQYF. The CDR3 nucleotides are TGTGCCCGGACGACCGCGGGGGGGCAAGAGACCCAGTACTTC.